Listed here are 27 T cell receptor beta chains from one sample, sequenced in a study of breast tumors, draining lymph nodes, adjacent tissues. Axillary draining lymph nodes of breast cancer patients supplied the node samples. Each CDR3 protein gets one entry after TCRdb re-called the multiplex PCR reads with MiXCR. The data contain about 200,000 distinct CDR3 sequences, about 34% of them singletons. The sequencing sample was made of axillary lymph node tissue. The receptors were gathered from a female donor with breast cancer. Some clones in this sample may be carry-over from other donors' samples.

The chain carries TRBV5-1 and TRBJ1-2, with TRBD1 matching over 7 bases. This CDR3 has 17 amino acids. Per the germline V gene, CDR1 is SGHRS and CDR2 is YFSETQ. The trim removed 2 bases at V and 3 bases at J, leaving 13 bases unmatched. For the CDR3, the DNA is TGCGCCAGCAGCTTTCTTGGGGGACAGAAAACCGACTATGGCTACACCTTC. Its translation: CASSFLGGQKTDYGYTF.

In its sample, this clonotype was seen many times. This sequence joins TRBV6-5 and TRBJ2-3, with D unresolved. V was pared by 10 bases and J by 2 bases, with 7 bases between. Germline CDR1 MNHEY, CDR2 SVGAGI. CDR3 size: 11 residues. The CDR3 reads CATSNTDTQYF. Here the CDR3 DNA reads TGTGCCACCTCGAACACAGATACGCAGTATTTT.

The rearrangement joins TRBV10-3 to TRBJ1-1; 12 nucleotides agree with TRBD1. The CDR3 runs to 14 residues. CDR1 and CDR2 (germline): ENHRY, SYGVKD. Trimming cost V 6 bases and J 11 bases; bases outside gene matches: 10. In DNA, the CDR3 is TGTGCCATCAGCGTCCGGGACAGGGGGCTGGAGGCTTTCTTT. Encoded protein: CAISVRDRGLEAFF.

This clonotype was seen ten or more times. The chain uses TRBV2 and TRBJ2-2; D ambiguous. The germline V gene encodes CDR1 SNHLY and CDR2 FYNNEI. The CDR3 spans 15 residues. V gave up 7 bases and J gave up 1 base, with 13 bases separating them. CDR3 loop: CASTLHSLNTGELFF. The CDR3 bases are TGTGCCAGCACCCTACACTCGTTGAACACCGGGGAGCTGTTTTTT. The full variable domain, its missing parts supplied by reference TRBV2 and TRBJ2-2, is EPEVTQTPSHQVTQMGQEVILRCVPISNHLYFYWYRQILGQKVEFLVSFYNNEISEKSEIFDDQFSVERPDGSNFTLKIRSTKLEDSAMYFCASTLHSLNTGELFFGEGSRLTVL.

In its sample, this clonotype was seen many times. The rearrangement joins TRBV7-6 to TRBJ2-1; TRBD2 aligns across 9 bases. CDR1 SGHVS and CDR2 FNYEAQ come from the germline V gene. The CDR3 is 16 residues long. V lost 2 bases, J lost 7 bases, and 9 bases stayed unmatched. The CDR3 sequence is CASSLSAASGENEQFF. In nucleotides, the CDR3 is TGTGCCAGCAGCTTATCGGCGGCTAGCGGGGAAAATGAGCAGTTCTTC.

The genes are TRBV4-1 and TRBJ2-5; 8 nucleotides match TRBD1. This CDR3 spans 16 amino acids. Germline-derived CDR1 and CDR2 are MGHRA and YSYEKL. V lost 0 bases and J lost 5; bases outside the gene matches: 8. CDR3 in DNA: TGCGCCAGCAGCCAAGAGGACAGGGTCACCGGGGAGACCCAGTACTTC. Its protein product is CASSQEDRVTGETQYF.

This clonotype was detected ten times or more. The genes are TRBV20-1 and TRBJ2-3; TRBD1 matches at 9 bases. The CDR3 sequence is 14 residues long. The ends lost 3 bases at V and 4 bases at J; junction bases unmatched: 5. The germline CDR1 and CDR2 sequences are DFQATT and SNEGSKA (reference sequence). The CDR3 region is CSARKGQGADTQYF. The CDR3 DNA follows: TGCAGTGCTAGGAAGGGACAGGGTGCAGATACGCAGTATTTT.

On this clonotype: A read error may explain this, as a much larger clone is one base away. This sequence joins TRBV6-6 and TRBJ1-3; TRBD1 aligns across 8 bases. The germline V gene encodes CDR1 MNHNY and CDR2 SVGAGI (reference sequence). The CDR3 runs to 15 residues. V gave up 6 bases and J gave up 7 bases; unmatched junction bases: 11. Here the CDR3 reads CASRHGQGGGNTIYF. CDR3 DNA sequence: TGTGCCAGCAGACACGGACAGGGCGGGGGGAACACCATATATTTT.

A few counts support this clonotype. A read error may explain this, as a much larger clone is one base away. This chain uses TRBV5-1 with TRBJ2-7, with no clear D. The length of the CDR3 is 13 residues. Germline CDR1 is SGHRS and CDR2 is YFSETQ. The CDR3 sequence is CASSLGAGNDQYF. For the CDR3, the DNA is TGCGCCAGCAGCTTGGGGGCAGGAAACGACCAGTACTTC.

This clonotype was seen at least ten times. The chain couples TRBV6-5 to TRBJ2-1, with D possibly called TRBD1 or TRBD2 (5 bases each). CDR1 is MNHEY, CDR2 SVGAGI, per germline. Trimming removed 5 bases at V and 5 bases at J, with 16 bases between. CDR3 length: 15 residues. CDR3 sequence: CASSSRVGANNEQFF. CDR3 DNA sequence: TGTGCCAGCAGTAGCAGGGTCGGGGCGAACAATGAGCAGTTCTTC.

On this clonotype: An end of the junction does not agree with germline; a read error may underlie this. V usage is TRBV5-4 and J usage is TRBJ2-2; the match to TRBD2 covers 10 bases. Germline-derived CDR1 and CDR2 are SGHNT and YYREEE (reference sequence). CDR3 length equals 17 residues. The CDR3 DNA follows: TGTGCCAGCAACTTGGAAGCGGGAGGGGCGAGGGCCGGGGAGCTGTTTTTT. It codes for CASNLEAGGARAGELFF.

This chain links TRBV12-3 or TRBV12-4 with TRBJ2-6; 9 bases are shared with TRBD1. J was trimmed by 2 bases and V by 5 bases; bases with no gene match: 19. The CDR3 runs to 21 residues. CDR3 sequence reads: CASSPGTGRGEQSTGANVLTF. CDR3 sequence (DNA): TGTGCCAGCAGTCCCGGGACAGGGCGGGGAGAGCAGTCGACTGGGGCCAACGTCCTGACTTTC.

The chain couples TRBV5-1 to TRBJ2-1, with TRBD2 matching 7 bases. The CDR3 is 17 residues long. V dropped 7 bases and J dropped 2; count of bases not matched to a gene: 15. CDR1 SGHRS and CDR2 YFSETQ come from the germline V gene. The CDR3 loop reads CASRGPWVAGTYNEQFF. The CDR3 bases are TGCGCCAGCCGTGGGCCCTGGGTAGCGGGTACCTACAATGAGCAGTTCTTC.

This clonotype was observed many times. For the CDR3, the DNA is TGTGCCAGCAGCGAAGGACTAATCTACGAGCAGTACTTC. Amino acids: CASSEGLIYEQYF. The rearrangement uses TRBV7-2 and TRBJ2-7, with D maybe TRBD2 (6 bases). The germline V gene encodes CDR1 SGHTA and CDR2 FQGNSA. Trimming stripped 5 bases from V and 3 bases from J, with 11 bases between. The CDR3 sequence is 13 residues long.

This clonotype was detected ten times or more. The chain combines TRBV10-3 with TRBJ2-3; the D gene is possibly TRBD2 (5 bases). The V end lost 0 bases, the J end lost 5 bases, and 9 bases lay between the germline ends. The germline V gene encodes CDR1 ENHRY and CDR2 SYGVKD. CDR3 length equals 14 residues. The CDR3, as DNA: TGTGCCATCAGTGAGTCGGAGGCCGGAGATACGCAGTATTTT. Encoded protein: CAISESEAGDTQYF.

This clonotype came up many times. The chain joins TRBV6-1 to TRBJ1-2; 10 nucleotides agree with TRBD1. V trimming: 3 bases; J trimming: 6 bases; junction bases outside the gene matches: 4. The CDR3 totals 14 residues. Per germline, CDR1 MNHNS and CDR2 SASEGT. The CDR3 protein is CASSDRDRGHGYTF. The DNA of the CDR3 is TGTGCCAGCAGTGACCGGGACAGGGGACATGGCTACACCTTC.

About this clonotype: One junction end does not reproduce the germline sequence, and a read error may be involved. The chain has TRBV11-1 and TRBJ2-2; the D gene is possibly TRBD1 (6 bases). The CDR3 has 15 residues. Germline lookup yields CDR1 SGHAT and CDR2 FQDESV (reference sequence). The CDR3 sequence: CASSLRDITTGELFF. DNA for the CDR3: TGCGCCAGCAGCCTCCGGGACATAACCACCGGGGAGCTGTTTTTT. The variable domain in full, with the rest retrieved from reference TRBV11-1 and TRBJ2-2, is EAEVAQSPRYKITEKSQAVAFWCDPISGHATLYWYRQILGQGPELLVQFQDESVVDDSQLPKDRFSAERLKGVDSTLKIQPAELGDSAMYLCASSLRDITTGELFFGEGSRLTVL.

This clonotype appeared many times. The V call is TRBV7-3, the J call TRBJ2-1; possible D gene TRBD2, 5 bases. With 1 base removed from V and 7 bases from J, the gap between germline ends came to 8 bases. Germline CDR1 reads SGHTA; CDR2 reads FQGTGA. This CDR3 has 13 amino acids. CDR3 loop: CASSLIRENEQFF. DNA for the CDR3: TGTGCCAGCAGCTTAATTAGGGAGAATGAGCAGTTCTTC. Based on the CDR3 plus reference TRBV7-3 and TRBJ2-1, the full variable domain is GAGVSQTPSNKVTEKGKYVELRCDPISGHTALYWYRQSLGQGPEFLIYFQGTGAADDSGLPNDRFFAVRPEGSVSTLKIQRTERGDSAVYLCASSLIRENEQFFGPGTRLTVL.

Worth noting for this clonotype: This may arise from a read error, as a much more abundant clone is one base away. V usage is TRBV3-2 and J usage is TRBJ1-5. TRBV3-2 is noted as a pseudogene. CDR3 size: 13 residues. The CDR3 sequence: CASGPSEAEPQHF. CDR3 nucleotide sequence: TGTGCCAGCGGCCCGAGTGAGGCAGAGCCCCAGCATTTT.

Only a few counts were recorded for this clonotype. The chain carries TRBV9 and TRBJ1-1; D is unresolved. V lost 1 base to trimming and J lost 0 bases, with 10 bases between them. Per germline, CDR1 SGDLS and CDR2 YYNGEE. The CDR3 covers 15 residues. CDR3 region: CASSVKSGLNTEAFF. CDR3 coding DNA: TGTGCCAGCAGCGTAAAGTCCGGGTTGAACACTGAAGCTTTCTTT.

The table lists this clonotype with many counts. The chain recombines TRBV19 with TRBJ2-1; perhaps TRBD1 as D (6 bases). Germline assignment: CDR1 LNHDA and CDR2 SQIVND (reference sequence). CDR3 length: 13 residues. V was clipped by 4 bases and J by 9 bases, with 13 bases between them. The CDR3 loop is CASSTRQEVEQFF. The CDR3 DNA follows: TGTGCCAGTAGTACCCGACAGGAGGTTGAGCAGTTCTTC.

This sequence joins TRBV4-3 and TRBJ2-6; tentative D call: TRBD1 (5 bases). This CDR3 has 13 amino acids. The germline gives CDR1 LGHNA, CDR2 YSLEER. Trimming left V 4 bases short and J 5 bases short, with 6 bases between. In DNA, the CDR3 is TGCGCCAGCAGCCCGGACAGGGCCAACGTCCTGACTTTC. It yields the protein CASSPDRANVLTF.

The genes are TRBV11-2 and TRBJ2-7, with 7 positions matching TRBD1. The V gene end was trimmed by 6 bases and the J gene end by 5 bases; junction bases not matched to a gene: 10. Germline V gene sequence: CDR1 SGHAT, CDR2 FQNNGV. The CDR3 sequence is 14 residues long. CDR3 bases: TGTGCCAGCAGGTACCGTGGGACAGCCCACGAGCAGTACTTC. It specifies CASRYRGTAHEQYF. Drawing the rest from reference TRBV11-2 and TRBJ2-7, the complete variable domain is EAGVAQSPRYKIIEKRQSVAFWCNPISGHATLYWYQQILGQGPKLLIQFQNNGVVDDSQLPKDRFSAERLKGVDSTLKIQPAKLEDSAVYLCASRYRGTAHEQYFGPGTRLTVT.

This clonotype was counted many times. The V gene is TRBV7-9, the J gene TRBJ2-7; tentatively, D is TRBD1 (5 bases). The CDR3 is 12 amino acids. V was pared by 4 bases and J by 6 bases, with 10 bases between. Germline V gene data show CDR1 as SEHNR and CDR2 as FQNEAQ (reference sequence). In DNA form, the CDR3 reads TGTGCCAGCAGCTACGCTAGGGGCGAGCAGTACTTC. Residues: CASSYARGEQYF. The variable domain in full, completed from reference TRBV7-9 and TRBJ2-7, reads DTGVSQNPRHKITKRGQNVTFRCDPISEHNRLYWYRQTLGQGPEFLTYFQNEAQLEKSRLLSDRFSAERPKGSFSTLEIQRTEQGDSAMYLCASSYARGEQYFGPGTRLTVT.

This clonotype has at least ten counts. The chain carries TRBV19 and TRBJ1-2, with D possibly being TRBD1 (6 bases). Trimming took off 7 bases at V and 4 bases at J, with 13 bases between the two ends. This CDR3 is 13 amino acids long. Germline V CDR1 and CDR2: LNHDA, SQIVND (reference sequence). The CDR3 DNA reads TGTGCCAGTACCCTAACAGGGACCTATGGCTACACCTTC. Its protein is CASTLTGTYGYTF.

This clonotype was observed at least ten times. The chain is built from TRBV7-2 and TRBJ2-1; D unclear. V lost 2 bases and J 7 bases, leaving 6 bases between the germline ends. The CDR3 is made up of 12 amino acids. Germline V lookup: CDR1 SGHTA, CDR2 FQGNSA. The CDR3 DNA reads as TGTGCCAGCAGCTTATCCCAAAATGAGCAGTTCTTC. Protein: CASSLSQNEQFF.

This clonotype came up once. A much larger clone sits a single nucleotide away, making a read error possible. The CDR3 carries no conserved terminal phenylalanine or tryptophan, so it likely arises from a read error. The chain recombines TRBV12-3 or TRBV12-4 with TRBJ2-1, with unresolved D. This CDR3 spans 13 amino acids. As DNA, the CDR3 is TGTGCCAGCAGCTTAGTTGCTAATACTGAGCAGTTCCTC. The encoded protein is CASSLVANTEQFL.